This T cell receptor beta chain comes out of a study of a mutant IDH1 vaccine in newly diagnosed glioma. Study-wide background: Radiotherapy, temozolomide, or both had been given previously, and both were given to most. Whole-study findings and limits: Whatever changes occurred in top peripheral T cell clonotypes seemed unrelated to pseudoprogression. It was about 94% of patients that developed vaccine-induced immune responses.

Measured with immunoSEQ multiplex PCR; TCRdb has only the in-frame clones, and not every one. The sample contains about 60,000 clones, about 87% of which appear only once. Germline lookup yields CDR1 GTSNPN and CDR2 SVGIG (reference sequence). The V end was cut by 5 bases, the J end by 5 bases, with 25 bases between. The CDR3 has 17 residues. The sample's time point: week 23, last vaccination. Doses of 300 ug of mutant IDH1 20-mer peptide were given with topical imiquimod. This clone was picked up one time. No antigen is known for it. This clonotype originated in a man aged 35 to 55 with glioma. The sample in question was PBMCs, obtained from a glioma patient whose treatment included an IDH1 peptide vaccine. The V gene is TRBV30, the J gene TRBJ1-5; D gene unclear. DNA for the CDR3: TGTGCCTGGCTCCGGGTGGGGTACGTTGGATGTTATCAGCCCCAGCATTTT. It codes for CAWLRVGYVGCYQPQHF.